This paragraph reports one TCR beta chain. Its specificity is unknown. The V end lost 4 bases, the J end lost 0 bases, and 10 bases lay between the germline ends. The CDR3 runs to 14 residues. CDR1 and CDR2 (germline): SGHVS, FQNEAQ. The sample is drawn from a study of long-term antiretroviral therapy in people with HIV. Study-level results: In HIV, the repertoires covered a tighter span of CDR3 lengths than in controls. With ART, diversity went up but was still lower than in transplant donor controls.

Assay version v3.0 of immunoSEQ was used, and it was run at survey level. Repertoires were generated with immunoSEQ multiplex PCR, while TCRdb's copy carries only in-frame clones and drops some. This sample carries about 48,000 clones, about 80% of them seen once, and the ten largest clones take roughly 3%. Material: unsorted PBMCs, obtained 0.8 years after starting antiretroviral therapy. The clonotype originates from a woman aged 18-29 years with HIV. This chain connects TRBV7-8 to TRBJ2-7; D uncertain. The DNA of the CDR3 is TGTGCCAGCAGCTCAGCGCCGCCCTCCTACGAGCAGTACTTC. It codes for CASSSAPPSYEQYF.